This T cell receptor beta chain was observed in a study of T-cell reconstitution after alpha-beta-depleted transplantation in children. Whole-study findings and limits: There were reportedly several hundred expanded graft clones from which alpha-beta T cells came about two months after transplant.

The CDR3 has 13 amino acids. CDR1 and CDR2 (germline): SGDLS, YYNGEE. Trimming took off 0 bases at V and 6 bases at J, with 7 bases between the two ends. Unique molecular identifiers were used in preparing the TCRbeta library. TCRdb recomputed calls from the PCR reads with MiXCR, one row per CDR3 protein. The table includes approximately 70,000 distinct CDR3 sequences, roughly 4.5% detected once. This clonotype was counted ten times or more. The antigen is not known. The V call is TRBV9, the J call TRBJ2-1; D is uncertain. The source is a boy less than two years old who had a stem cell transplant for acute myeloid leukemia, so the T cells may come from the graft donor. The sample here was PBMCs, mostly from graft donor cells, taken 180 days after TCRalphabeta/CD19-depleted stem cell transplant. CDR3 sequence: CASSVGTTNEQFF. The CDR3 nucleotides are TGTGCCAGCAGCGTAGGTACCACCAATGAGCAGTTCTTC.